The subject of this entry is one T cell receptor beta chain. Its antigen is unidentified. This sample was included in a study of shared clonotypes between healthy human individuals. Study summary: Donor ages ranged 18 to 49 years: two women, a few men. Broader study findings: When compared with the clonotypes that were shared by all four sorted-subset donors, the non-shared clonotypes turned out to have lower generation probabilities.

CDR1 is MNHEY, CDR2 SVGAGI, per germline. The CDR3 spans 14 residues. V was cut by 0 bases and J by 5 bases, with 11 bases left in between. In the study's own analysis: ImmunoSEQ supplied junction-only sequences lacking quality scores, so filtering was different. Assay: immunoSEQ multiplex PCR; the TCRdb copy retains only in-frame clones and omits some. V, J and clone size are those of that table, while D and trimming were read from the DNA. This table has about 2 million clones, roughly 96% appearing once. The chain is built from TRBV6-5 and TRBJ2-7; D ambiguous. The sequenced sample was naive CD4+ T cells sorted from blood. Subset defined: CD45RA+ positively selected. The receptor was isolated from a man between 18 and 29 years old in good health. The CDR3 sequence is CASSYSFRLHEQYF. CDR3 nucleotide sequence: TGTGCCAGCAGTTACTCTTTCAGGCTCCACGAGCAGTACTTC.